This entry lists 16 T cell receptor beta chains sequenced from one sample in a study of T-cell reconstitution after alpha-beta-depleted transplantation in children. Unique molecular identifiers were incorporated during preparation of the TCRbeta library. TCRdb analysed the PCR reads with MiXCR anew, one entry per CDR3 protein. The sample holds more than 400,000 distinct CDR3 sequences, 10% to 12% seen once. The source material was PBMCs, mostly from graft donor cells, sampled 180 days after TCRalphabeta/CD19-depleted stem cell transplant. The origin of the receptors is a female patient aged 2 to 10 who had a stem cell transplant for aplastic anemia, so the T cells may come from the graft donor.

The chain joins TRBV7-2 to TRBJ2-7, with D perhaps TRBD1 or TRBD2 (5 bases each). The V end was cut by 5 bases, the J end by 2 bases, with 13 bases between. CDR1 and CDR2 (germline): SGHTA, FQGNSA. This CDR3 has 14 amino acids. CDR3 nucleotide sequence: TGTGCCAGCAGCGCCTCGGGGCCTCCCTACGAGCAGTACTTC. Its protein product is CASSASGPPYEQYF.

This clonotype appeared a few times. The chain recombines TRBV7-2 with TRBJ2-7, with D tentatively TRBD1 (5 bases). Germline V gene lookup returns CDR1 SGHTA and CDR2 FQGNSA. V was pared by 4 bases and J by 7 bases, with 14 bases between. CDR3 length: 13 residues. The CDR3 here is CASSSPTAEEQYF. The CDR3 DNA sequence: TGTGCCAGCAGCTCGCCGACAGCCGAAGAGCAGTACTTC. The full variable domain, its missing parts supplied by reference TRBV7-2 and TRBJ2-7, is GAGVSQSPSNKVTEKGKDVELRCDPISGHTALYWYRQSLGQGLEFLIYFQGNSAPDKSGLPSDRFSAERTGGSVSTLTIQRTQQEDSAVYLCASSSPTAEEQYFGPGTRLTVT.

The gene calls are TRBV20-1 and TRBJ2-7; 9 bases fit TRBD1. V was pared by 5 bases and J by 3 bases, with 8 bases of the junction left unmatched. CDR1 is DFQATT, CDR2 SNEGSKA, per germline (reference sequence). This CDR3 has 14 residues. The CDR3 loop is CSALLWDRDYEQYF. In nucleotides, the CDR3 is TGCAGTGCTCTTCTCTGGGACAGGGACTACGAGCAGTACTTC.

This clonotype was seen a handful of times. The rearrangement links TRBV7-9 to TRBJ2-1; 11 nucleotides agree with TRBD2. The CDR3 runs to 16 residues. Trimming took 1 base from V and 5 from J; bases not matched to a gene: 4. The germline CDR1 and CDR2 sequences are SEHNR and FQNEAQ (reference sequence). In DNA, the CDR3 is TGTGCCAGCAGCTTAGAACTAGCGGGAGTAGACAATGAGCAGTTCTTC. Encoded protein: CASSLELAGVDNEQFF. Drawing the rest from reference TRBV7-9 and TRBJ2-1, the complete variable domain is DTGVSQNPRHKITKRGQNVTFRCDPISEHNRLYWYRQTLGQGPEFLTYFQNEAQLEKSRLLSDRFSAERPKGSFSTLEIQRTEQGDSAMYLCASSLELAGVDNEQFFGPGTRLTVL.

This clonotype was observed a few times. V and J are TRBV3-1 and TRBJ2-7, with D perhaps given as TRBD1 or TRBD2 (5 bases each). The germline V gene encodes CDR1 LGHDT and CDR2 YNNKEL (reference sequence). CDR3 size: 12 residues. Trimming left V 2 bases short and J 12 bases short, with 14 bases between. The CDR3 coding sequence is TGTGCCAGCAGCCAAATAGAGGGGCCGATGTACGTC. Translation: CASSQIEGPMYV.

Only a few counts were recorded for this clonotype. This chain joins TRBV7-2 and TRBJ1-5; D unclear. The CDR3 extends over 14 amino acids. The germline CDR1 and CDR2 sequences are SGHTA and FQGNSA. Trimming took 5 bases from V and 7 from J, leaving 15 bases between them. The CDR3 region is CASSPQAGGQPQHF. The CDR3 DNA reads as TGTGCCAGCAGCCCTCAGGCGGGTGGACAGCCCCAGCATTTT. The full variable domain, its missing parts supplied by reference TRBV7-2 and TRBJ1-5, is GAGVSQSPSNKVTEKGKDVELRCDPISGHTALYWYRQSLGQGLEFLIYFQGNSAPDKSGLPSDRFSAERTGGSVSTLTIQRTQQEDSAVYLCASSPQAGGQPQHFGDGTRLSIL.

This clonotype was detected only once. Since a much larger clone is just one base distant, this may be a read error. The V call is TRBV12-3 or TRBV12-4, the J call TRBJ1-3, with no clear D. CDR3 length: 15 residues. CDR3 sequence: CAGSPRRFSGNTIYF. For the CDR3, the DNA is TGTGCCGGCAGTCCTCGACGGTTCTCTGGAAACACCATATATTTT.

This clonotype was observed a few times. The chain couples TRBV29-1 to TRBJ1-6, with a possible D match to TRBD1 (6 bases). Germline V lookup: CDR1 SQVTM, CDR2 ANQGSEA. Trimming left V 5 bases short and J 9 bases short, with 14 bases between. This CDR3 spans 13 amino acids. CDR3 DNA sequence: TGCAGCGTTCATACAGGGCCAGGTTCACCCCTCCACTTT. Its protein is CSVHTGPGSPLHF.

The chain recombines TRBV7-9 with TRBJ2-3, with D uncertain. This CDR3 is built from 14 residues. The ends were cut back, 5 bases at V and 2 bases at J, with 11 bases in the middle. Germline lookup yields CDR1 SEHNR and CDR2 FQNEAQ (reference sequence). CDR3 DNA: TGTGCCAGCAGCCCCACCTTCCCCACAGATACGCAGTATTTT. Translation gives CASSPTFPTDTQYF.

CDR3 in amino acids: CASTREVFTDTQYF. Written as DNA, the CDR3 is TGTGCCAGCACGCGGGAGGTGTTCACAGATACGCAGTATTTT. This chain uses TRBV28 with TRBJ2-3; 8 bases match TRBD2. The V gene's germline CDR1 is MDHEN and CDR2 SYDVKM. V lost 7 bases, J lost 2 bases, and 5 bases stayed unmatched. This CDR3 spans 14 amino acids.

In this sample, this clonotype turned up many times. The CDR3 spells CASSLGTSGRAPEETQYF. The CDR3 DNA follows: TGCGCCAGCAGCTTGGGGACTAGCGGGAGGGCCCCAGAAGAGACCCAGTACTTC. The rearrangement joins TRBV5-1 to TRBJ2-5; 15 bases line up with TRBD2. Germline lookup yields CDR1 SGHRS and CDR2 YFSETQ. CDR3 size: 18 residues. V shed 0 bases, J shed 3 bases, and the junction held 6 bases outside the gene matches.

In this sample, this clonotype turned up a few times. The J gene is TRBJ2-3, the V gene TRBV5-1; 10 positions match TRBD2. This CDR3 contains 17 residues. CDR1 is SGHRS, CDR2 YFSETQ, per germline. The V segment lost 4 bases and the J segment 0 bases; nucleotides outside the gene matches: 8. The CDR3 DNA reads TGCGCCAGCAGCATAGGACTAGCGGATTATAGCACAGATACGCAGTATTTT. This sequence encodes CASSIGLADYSTDTQYF.

This clonotype was found many times. The rearrangement joins TRBV20-1 to TRBJ2-6; tentatively, D is TRBD1 (5 bases). Trimming took 3 bases from V and 2 from J, leaving 14 bases between them. The CDR3 totals 16 residues. CDR1 and CDR2 from the germline V gene are DFQATT and SNEGSKA (reference sequence). DNA for the CDR3: TGCAGTGCTAGTCTTGGGGCCCGTCCTGGGGCCAACGTCCTGACTTTC. This gives the protein CSASLGARPGANVLTF.

The table lists this clonotype with a few counts. The J gene is TRBJ1-2, the V gene TRBV11-2; D is perhaps TRBD1 (5 bases). The CDR3 consists of 12 residues. The V end lost 4 bases, the J end lost 5 bases, and 8 bases lay between the germline ends. Germline V CDR1 and CDR2: SGHAT, FQNNGV. The CDR3 sequence: CASSSGPYGYTF. The CDR3 DNA sequence: TGTGCCAGCAGCTCGGGACCTTATGGCTACACCTTC.

This clonotype was observed a handful of times. The V gene is TRBV19, the J gene TRBJ1-6; 7 nucleotides match TRBD1. This CDR3 contains 16 residues. Germline trimming cut 10 bases from V and 10 bases from J; bases unmatched to any gene: 19. Looked up from germline, CDR1 is LNHDA and CDR2 is SQIVND (reference sequence). CDR3 in amino acids: CATSNEGALGLSPLHF. The CDR3, as DNA: TGTGCCACCTCTAACGAGGGGGCCCTCGGGCTGTCACCCCTCCACTTT.

In this sample, this clonotype turned up a few times. The chain carries TRBV7-2 and TRBJ2-3, with unresolved D. Germline CDR1 and CDR2: SGHTA and FQGNSA. V gave up 5 bases and J gave up 3 bases, with 9 bases separating them. This CDR3 is 13 amino acids long. The chain's CDR3 is CASSPSFTDTQYF. In DNA form, the CDR3 reads TGTGCCAGCAGCCCTTCTTTTACAGATACGCAGTATTTT. The full variable domain, rest sourced from reference TRBV7-2 and TRBJ2-3, is GAGVSQSPSNKVTEKGKDVELRCDPISGHTALYWYRQSLGQGLEFLIYFQGNSAPDKSGLPSDRFSAERTGGSVSTLTIQRTQQEDSAVYLCASSPSFTDTQYFGPGTRLTVL.